What follows is one TCR beta chain and its context. Sequencing of TCR beta was undertaken in CD8+ and CD4+ T cells derived from blood. The data originate from a study of CD8 T cells in Susac syndrome. The CDR3 is 15 amino acids. CDR1 MNHNS and CDR2 SASEGT come from the germline V gene. With V trimmed by 6 bases and J by 8 bases, 12 bases remained unmatched. An amount of RNA that ranged from about 0.45 to 1 ug was reverse transcribed with random hexamers. Amplification of TCR beta CDR3 by immunoSEQ multiplex PCR spanned 54 Vbeta and 13 Jbeta. One entry per CDR3 protein results from TCRdb running MiXCR on the immunoSEQ multiplex PCR reads. The sample records about 150,000 distinct CDR3 sequences, approximately 93% being singletons.

The chain uses TRBV6-1 and TRBJ1-4; 7 bases line up with TRBD1. The sequence derives from a human donor with multiple sclerosis. The sample was CD4+ T cells from PBMCs. The CDR3 reads CASRSQGGGQEKLFF. CDR3 DNA sequence: TGTGCCAGCAGAAGCCAGGGAGGGGGCCAAGAAAAACTGTTTTTT.